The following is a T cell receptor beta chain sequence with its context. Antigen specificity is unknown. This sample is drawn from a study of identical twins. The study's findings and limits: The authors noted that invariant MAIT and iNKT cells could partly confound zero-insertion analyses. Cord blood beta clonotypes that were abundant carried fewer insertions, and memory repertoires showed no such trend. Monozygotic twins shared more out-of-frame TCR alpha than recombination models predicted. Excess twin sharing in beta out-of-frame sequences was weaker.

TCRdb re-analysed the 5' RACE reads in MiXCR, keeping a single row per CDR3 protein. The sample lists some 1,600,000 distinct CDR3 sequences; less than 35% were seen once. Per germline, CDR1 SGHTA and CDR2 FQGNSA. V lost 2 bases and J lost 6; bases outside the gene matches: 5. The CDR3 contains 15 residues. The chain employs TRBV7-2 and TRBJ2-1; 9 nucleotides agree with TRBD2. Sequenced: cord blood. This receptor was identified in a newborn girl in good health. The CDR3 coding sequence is TGTGCCAGCAGCTTACCCCTGACTAGCGGCAATGAGCAGTTCTTC. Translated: CASSLPLTSGNEQFF.